Shown below are 12 T cell receptor beta chains from a single sample sequenced in a study of T cells after yellow fever vaccination. One entry per CDR3 protein, called by TCRdb with MiXCR from the 5' RACE reads. The table has roughly 260,000 distinct CDR3 sequences, 13% seen once; the top ten hold 0.4% to 0.55%. Source: CD4+ T cells sorted from PBMCs, taken 45 days after the yellow fever booster vaccination. Every receptor here comes from a man aged 30 to 39 who received the YFV17D yellow fever vaccine.

This clonotype was observed many times. The chain couples TRBV20-1 to TRBJ2-5; D is uncertain. Looked up from germline, CDR1 is DFQATT and CDR2 is SNEGSKA (reference sequence). The CDR3 totals 12 residues. V lost 5 bases and J lost 4, with 11 bases in between. The CDR3 nucleotides read TGCAGTGCTCCGGCTCCGGGAGAGACCCAGTACTTC. As protein: CSAPAPGETQYF.

This clonotype was found a few times. The CDR3 bases are TGCAGCCTGAAAGGGGGGTGGAATGAGCAGTTCTTC. Translated, it gives CSLKGGWNEQFF. The genes are TRBV20-1 and TRBJ2-1; possibly TRBD1 or TRBD2 for D (6 bases each). The germline V gene encodes CDR1 DFQATT and CDR2 SNEGSKA (reference sequence). CDR3 length: 12 amino acids.

The chain employs TRBV28 and TRBJ1-5, with 7 bases identical to TRBD1. The CDR3 is 13 residues long. CDR1 is MDHEN and CDR2 is SYDVKM in the germline V gene. Trimming removed 6 bases from V and 8 bases from J; junction bases left unmatched: 7. The chain's CDR3 is CASRTGQHEPQHF. DNA for the CDR3: TGTGCCAGCAGGACGGGACAGCACGAGCCCCAGCATTTT.

This clonotype showed up just a few times. CDR3 sequence (DNA): TGTGCCAGCGCAGAAGCAGGGCGGCTGAACACTGAAGCTTTCTTT. Amino acids: CASAEAGRLNTEAFF. The rearrangement uses TRBV18 and TRBJ1-1; tentative D call: TRBD1 (5 bases). Deletions cut 8 bases from V and 0 bases from J, with 16 bases between. Germline CDR1 KGHSH, CDR2 LQKENI. The CDR3 sequence is 15 residues long.

This clonotype was recorded a few times. V gene TRBV5-1 combines with J gene TRBJ1-1, with 7 bases identical to TRBD1. The CDR3 loop spans 16 amino acids. Trimming took 4 bases from V and 0 from J; bases not matched to a gene: 9. Germline loops: CDR1 SGHRS, CDR2 YFSETQ. CDR3 DNA sequence: TGCGCCAGCAGCGTCGCAGGGGGGATTTTGAACACTGAAGCTTTCTTT. This codes for CASSVAGGILNTEAFF.

This clonotype was counted a few times. The rearrangement joins TRBV6-5 to TRBJ2-7; either TRBD1 or TRBD2 may fit D (6 bases each). CDR1 and CDR2 from the germline V gene are MNHEY and SVGAGI. The CDR3 totals 12 residues. Trimming pared 7 bases from V and 3 bases from J, leaving 10 bases between. This chain's CDR3 is CASKGGSYEQYF. The CDR3 DNA is TGTGCCAGCAAAGGGGGGAGCTACGAGCAGTACTTC.

V usage is TRBV20-1 and J usage is TRBJ2-5; 10 bases match TRBD1. J lost 5 bases, V lost 3 bases, and 3 bases had no gene match. Germline-derived CDR1 and CDR2 are DFQATT and SNEGSKA (reference sequence). The CDR3 spans 13 residues. The CDR3 sequence is CSARTGGLETQYF. The CDR3 DNA reads TGCAGTGCTAGGACAGGGGGCCTGGAGACCCAGTACTTC.

There are a few counts of this clonotype. This chain uses TRBV6-2 or TRBV6-3 with TRBJ2-1, with 9 nucleotides matching TRBD2. Germline loops: CDR1 MNHEY, CDR2 SVGEGT. Trimming cost V 4 bases and J 6 bases; bases outside gene matches: 7. This CDR3 spans 15 amino acids. Here the CDR3 DNA reads TGTGCCAGCAGTTTTTTCCTAGCGGGGATCAATGAGCAGTTCTTC. It translates to CASSFFLAGINEQFF.

This clonotype showed up just a few times. V is TRBV7-9 and J is TRBJ1-2; D gene ambiguous. The germline V gene has CDR1 SEHNR and CDR2 FQNEAQ (reference sequence). The V gene lost 3 bases and the J gene lost 2 bases, with 7 bases spanning the gap. This CDR3 is 13 amino acids long. The CDR3, as DNA: TGTGCCAGCAGCTTGTCATTAAACTATGGCTACACCTTC. Translated: CASSLSLNYGYTF.

This clonotype was seen only a few times. V and J are TRBV20-1 and TRBJ2-7, with D hard to call. Germline values: CDR1 DFQATT, CDR2 SNEGSKA (reference sequence). This CDR3 spans 12 amino acids. Trimming took 4 bases from V and 3 from J, leaving 10 bases between them. The DNA of the CDR3 is TGCAGTGCTATATCCCAGGTCTACGAGCAGTACTTC. Translated, it gives CSAISQVYEQYF.

The chain's CDR3 is CASSLSGIPSRSDEQYF. CDR3 nucleotides: TGTGCCAGCAGCTTGTCCGGGATTCCTTCCCGGTCTGACGAGCAGTACTTC. The V call is TRBV7-9, the J call TRBJ2-7, with D possibly matching TRBD2 (5 bases). Germline CDR1 SEHNR, CDR2 FQNEAQ (reference sequence). The CDR3 is 17 amino acids. The ends were cut back, 3 bases at V and 5 bases at J, with 23 bases in the middle.

This clonotype turned up a few times. The gene calls are TRBV24-1 and TRBJ2-3, with a tentative D call TRBD2 (5 bases). Germline CDR1 KGHDR, CDR2 SFDVKD. This CDR3 comprises 14 residues. The germline V and J ends were trimmed by 4 bases and 8 bases, with 15 bases remaining between them. CDR3 region: CATSDPGTEGTQYF. DNA for the CDR3: TGTGCCACCAGTGACCCAGGAACAGAGGGTACGCAGTATTTT.